The source of this T cell receptor beta chain is a study of blood T cell repertoires in COVID-19. Background on the study: Whether acute or convalescent, the COVID-19 samples came from the United States, Italy and Spain.

The CDR3 has 16 amino acids. V shed 3 bases and J shed 0 bases, with 12 bases lying between them. Germline CDR1 is WNHNN and CDR2 is SYGVQD (reference sequence). Some clones are missing from TCRdb's copy, which holds only in-frame ones; the method was immunoSEQ multiplex PCR. The sample records just over 300,000 clones, just under 90% being singletons. V and J are TRBV10-1 and TRBJ2-1; possibly TRBD2 for D (7 bases). The sequenced material came from peripheral blood. This sequence originates from a woman aged 25-40 years with COVID-19, enrolled during active disease. CDR3 sequence (DNA): TGCGCCAGCAGTGAAAAGGCGGGGGCCTCCTACAATGAGCAGTTCTTC. Translation gives CASSEKAGASYNEQFF.